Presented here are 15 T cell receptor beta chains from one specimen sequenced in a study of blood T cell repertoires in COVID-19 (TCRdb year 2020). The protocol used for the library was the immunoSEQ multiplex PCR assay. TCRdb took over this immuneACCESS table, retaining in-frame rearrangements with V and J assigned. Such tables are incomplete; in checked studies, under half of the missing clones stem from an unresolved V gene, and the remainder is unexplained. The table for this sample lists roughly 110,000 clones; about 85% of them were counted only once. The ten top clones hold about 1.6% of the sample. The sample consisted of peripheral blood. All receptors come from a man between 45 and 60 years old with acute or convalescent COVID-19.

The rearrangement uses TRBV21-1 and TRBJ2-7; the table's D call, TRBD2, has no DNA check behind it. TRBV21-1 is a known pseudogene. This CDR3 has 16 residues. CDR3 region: CASSKDRRDLKIEQYV. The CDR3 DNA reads TGTGCCAGCAGCAAAGATCGGCGGGACCTCAAGATCGAGCAGTACGTC.

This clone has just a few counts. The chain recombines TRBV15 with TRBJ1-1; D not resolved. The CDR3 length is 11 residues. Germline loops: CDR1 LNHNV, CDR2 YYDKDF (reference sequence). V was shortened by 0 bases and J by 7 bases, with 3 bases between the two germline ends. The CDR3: CATSRDGEAFF. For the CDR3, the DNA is TGTGCCACCAGCAGAGACGGTGAAGCTTTCTTT.

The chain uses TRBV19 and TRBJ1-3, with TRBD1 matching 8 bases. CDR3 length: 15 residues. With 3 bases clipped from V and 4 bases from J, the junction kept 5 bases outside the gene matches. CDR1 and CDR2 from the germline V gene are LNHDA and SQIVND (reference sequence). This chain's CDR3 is CASSMQGAKGNTIYF. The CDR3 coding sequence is TGTGCCAGTAGTATGCAGGGGGCGAAAGGAAACACCATATATTTT.

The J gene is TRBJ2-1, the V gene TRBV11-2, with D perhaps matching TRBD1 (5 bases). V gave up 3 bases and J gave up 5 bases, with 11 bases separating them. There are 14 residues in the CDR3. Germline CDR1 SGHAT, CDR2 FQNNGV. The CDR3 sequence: CASSFLGRDNEQFF. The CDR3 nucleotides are TGTGCCAGCAGCTTCCTCGGCAGGGACAATGAGCAGTTCTTC.

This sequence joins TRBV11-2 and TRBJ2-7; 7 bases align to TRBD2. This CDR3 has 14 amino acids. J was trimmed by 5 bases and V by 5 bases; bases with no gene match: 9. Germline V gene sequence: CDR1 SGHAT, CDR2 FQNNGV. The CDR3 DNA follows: TGTGCCAGCAGCCCGGAAGCGGGGTTCCACGAGCAGTACTTC. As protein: CASSPEAGFHEQYF. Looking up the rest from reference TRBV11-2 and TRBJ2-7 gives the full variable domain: EAGVAQSPRYKIIEKRQSVAFWCNPISGHATLYWYQQILGQGPKLLIQFQNNGVVDDSQLPKDRFSAERLKGVDSTLKIQPAKLEDSAVYLCASSPEAGFHEQYFGPGTRLTVT.

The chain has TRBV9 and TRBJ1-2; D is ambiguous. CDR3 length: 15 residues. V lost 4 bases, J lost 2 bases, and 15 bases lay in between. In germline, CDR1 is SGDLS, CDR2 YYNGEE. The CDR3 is CASSPPNVANYGYTF. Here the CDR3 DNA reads TGTGCCAGCAGCCCCCCGAATGTGGCCAACTATGGCTACACCTTC.

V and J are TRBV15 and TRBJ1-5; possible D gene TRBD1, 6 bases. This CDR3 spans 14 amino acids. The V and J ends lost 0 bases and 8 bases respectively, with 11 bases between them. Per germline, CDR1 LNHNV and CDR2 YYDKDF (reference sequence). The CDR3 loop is CATSRDPGEEPQHF. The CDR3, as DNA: TGTGCCACCAGCAGAGATCCAGGGGAAGAGCCCCAGCATTTT.

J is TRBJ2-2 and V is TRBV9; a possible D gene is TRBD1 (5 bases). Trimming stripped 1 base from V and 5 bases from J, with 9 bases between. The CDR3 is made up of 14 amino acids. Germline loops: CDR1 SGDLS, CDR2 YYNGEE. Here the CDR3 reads CASSVQGRTGELFF. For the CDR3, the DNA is TGTGCCAGCAGCGTACAGGGAAGGACCGGGGAGCTGTTTTTT.

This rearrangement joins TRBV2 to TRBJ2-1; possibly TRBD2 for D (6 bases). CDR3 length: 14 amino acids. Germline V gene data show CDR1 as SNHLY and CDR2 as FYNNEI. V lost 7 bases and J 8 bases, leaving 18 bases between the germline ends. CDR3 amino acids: CASTLGLANHEQFF. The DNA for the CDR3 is TGTGCCAGCACTTTAGGGCTAGCGAACCATGAGCAGTTCTTC. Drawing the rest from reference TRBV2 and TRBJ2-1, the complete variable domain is EPEVTQTPSHQVTQMGQEVILRCVPISNHLYFYWYRQILGQKVEFLVSFYNNEISEKSEIFDDQFSVERPDGSNFTLKIRSTKLEDSAMYFCASTLGLANHEQFFGPGTRLTVL.

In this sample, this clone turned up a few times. The CDR3 here is CSASMASAGAGELFF. CDR3 sequence (DNA): TGCAGTGCTAGTATGGCTAGCGCGGGGGCCGGGGAGCTGTTTTTT. The gene calls are TRBV20-1 and TRBJ2-2; 7 nucleotides align to TRBD2. Germline V gene data show CDR1 as DFQATT and CDR2 as SNEGSKA (reference sequence). J lost 6 bases, V lost 3 bases, and 10 bases had no gene match. The CDR3 totals 15 residues.

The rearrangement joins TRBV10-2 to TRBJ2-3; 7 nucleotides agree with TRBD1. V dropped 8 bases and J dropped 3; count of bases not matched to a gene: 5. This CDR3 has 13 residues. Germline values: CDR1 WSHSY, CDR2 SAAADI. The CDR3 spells CASRDSLTDTQYF. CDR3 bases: TGCGCCAGCCGGGACAGCTTAACAGATACGCAGTATTTT.

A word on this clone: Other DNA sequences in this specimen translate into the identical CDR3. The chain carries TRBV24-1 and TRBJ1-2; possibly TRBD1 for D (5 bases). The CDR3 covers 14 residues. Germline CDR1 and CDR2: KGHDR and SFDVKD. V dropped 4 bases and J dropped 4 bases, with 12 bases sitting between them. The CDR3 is CATSDRGGIYGYTF. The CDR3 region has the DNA TGTGCCACCAGTGACCGGGGGGGGATCTATGGCTACACCTTC.

The CDR3 DNA reads as TGTGCCAGCAGCCTGGGACAGGGCCTCTATGGCTACACCTTC. Translating it yields CASSLGQGLYGYTF. V usage is TRBV3-1 (or the pseudogene TRBV3-2) and J usage is TRBJ1-2, with 9 positions matching TRBD1. The CDR3 sequence is 14 residues long. After removal of 4 bases from V and 4 bases from J, the junction contained 4 bases not matched to a gene. Germline CDR1 is LGHDT and CDR2 is YNNKEL (reference sequence).

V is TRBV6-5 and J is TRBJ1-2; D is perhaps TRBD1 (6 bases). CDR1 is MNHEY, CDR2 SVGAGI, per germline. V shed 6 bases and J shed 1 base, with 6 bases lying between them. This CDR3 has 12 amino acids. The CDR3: CASRDSNYGYTF. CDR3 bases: TGTGCCAGCAGGGACAGTAACTATGGCTACACCTTC.

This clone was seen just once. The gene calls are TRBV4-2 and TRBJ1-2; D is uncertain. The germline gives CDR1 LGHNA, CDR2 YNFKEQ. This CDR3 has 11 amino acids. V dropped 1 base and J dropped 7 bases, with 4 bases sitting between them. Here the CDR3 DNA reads TGTGCCAGCAGCCAAGCCAGTGGCTACACCTTC. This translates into CASSQASGYTF.